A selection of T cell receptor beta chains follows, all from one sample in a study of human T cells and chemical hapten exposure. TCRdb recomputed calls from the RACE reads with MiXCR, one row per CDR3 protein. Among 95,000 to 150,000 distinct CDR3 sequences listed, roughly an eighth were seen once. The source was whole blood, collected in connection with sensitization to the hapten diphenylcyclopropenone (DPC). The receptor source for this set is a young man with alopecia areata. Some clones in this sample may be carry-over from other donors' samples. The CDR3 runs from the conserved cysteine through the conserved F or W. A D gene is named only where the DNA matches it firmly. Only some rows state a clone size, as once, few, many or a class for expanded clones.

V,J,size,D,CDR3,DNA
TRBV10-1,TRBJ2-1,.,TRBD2,CASSDSLPSGDNEQFF,TGCGCCAGCAGTGACTCTCTGCCTAGCGGGGACAATGAGCAGTTCTTC
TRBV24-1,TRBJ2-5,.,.,CATSLGGGAQETQYF,TGTGCCACCAGTCTCGGGGGCGGGGCCCAAGAGACCCAGTACTTC
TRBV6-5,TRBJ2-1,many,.,CASGLHGASEQFF,TGTGCCAGCGGTCTCCATGGGGCGAGTGAGCAGTTCTTC
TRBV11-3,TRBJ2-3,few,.,CASSYTRVGDTQYF,TGTGCCAGCAGCTACACCAGGGTTGGTGATACGCAGTATTTT
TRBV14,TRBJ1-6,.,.,CASSQVVNSPLHF,TGTGCCAGCAGCCAAGTAGTTAATTCACCCCTCCACTTT
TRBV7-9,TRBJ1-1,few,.,CASSSGSHEMNTEAFF,TGTGCCAGCAGCTCAGGGAGCCACGAGATGAACACTGAAGCTTTCTTT
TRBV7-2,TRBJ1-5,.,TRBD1,CASSLGDRRNQPQHF,TGTGCCAGCAGCTTAGGGGACAGGCGGAATCAGCCCCAGCATTTT
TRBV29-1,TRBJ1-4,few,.,CSVETNRVGEKLFF,TGCAGCGTTGAGACGAACAGGGTCGGCGAAAAACTGTTTTTT
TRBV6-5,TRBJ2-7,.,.,CASSPEQDYEQYF,TGTGCCAGCAGTCCGGAACAAGACTACGAGCAGTACTTC
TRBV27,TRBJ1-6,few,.,CASSLRAGNSPLHF,TGTGCCAGCAGTCTTAGGGCGGGGAATTCACCCCTCCACTTT
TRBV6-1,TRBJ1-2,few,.,CASSDGPGREYGYTF,TGTGCCAGCAGTGATGGCCCGGGCAGGGAGTATGGCTACACCTTC
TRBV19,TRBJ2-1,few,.,CASSPSRPRGEQFF,TGTGCCAGTAGTCCGTCGAGGCCCAGGGGTGAGCAGTTCTTC
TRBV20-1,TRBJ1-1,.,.,CSAPGYEAFF,TGCAGTGCCCCGGGGTATGAAGCTTTCTTT
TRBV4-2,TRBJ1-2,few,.,CASSQDLVQNYGYTF,TGTGCCAGCAGCCAAGATCTCGTCCAGAACTATGGCTACACCTTC
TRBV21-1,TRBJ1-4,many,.,CASGGGINEKLFF,TGTGCCAGCGGGGGCGGGATTAATGAAAAACTGTTTTTT
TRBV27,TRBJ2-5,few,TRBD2,CASSKGLAGVETQYF,TGTGCCAGCAGTAAGGGACTAGCGGGGGTGGAGACCCAGTACTTC
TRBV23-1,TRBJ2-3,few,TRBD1,CASSRTGMADTQYF,TGCGCCAGCAGCCGGACAGGGATGGCAGATACGCAGTATTTT
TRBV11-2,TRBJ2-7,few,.,CASSSRVDEQYF,TGTGCCAGCAGCTCTAGGGTCGACGAGCAGTACTTC
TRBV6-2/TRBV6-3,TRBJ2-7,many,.,CASSPRDGGYEQYF,TGTGCCAGCAGTCCCCGGGACGGAGGCTACGAGCAGTACTTC
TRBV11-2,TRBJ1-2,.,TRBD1,CASSLQGPRGYTF,TGTGCCAGCAGTTTACAGGGGCCGAGGGGCTACACCTTC
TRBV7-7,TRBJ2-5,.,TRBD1,CASSSGDRTQETQYF,TGTGCCAGCAGCTCAGGGGACAGGACCCAAGAGACCCAGTACTTC
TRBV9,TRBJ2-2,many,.,CASRRTVDTTYAGELFF,TGTGCCAGCAGAAGGACAGTCGATACCACCTACGCCGGGGAGCTGTTTTTT
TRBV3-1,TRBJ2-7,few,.,CASSQDSDGSWTYEQYF,TGTGCCAGCAGCCAAGATTCGGACGGGAGCTGGACCTACGAGCAGTACTTC
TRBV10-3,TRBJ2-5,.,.,CAIQGTYGETQYF,TGTGCCATCCAGGGCACTTACGGGGAGACCCAGTACTTC
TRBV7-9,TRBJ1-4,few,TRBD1,CASSPGTGAPEKLFF,TGTGCCAGCAGCCCCGGGACAGGCGCGCCCGAAAAACTGTTTTTT
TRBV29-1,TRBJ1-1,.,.,CSVGQGGLNTEAFF,TGCAGCGTTGGGCAAGGGGGTTTGAACACTGAAGCTTTCTTT
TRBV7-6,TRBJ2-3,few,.,CASSLEAPGGDTQYF,TGTGCCAGCAGCTTAGAGGCCCCCGGGGGAGATACGCAGTATTTT
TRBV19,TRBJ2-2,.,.,CASSKTRNRNTGELFF,TGTGCCAGTAGTAAAACCAGGAACAGAAACACCGGGGAGCTGTTTTTT
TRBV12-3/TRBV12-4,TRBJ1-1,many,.,CASRWGVLANTEAFF,TGTGCCAGCAGGTGGGGAGTCCTTGCGAACACTGAAGCTTTCTTT
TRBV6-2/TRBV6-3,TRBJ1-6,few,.,CASSRIRDGLSPLHF,TGTGCCAGCAGCCGCATCAGGGACGGGTTATCACCCCTCCACTTT
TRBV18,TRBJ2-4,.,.,CASSPLYGASKNIQYF,TGTGCCAGCTCACCCCTCTATGGGGCGTCCAAAAACATTCAGTACTTC
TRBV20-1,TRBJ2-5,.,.,CSASQAGETQYF,TGCAGTGCTAGTCAAGCCGGAGAGACCCAGTACTTC
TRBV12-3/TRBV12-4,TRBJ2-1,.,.,CASSTSEVPEQFF,TGTGCCAGCAGTACTTCAGAGGTCCCTGAGCAGTTCTTC
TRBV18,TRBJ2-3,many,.,CASSPSAGASDTQYF,TGTGCCAGCTCACCATCCGCGGGGGCATCGGATACGCAGTATTTT
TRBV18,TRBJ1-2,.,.,CASSRDGTNYGYTF,TGTGCCAGCTCTAGGGACGGGACTAACTATGGCTACACCTTC
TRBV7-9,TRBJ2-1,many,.,CASSFPATGTNEQFF,TGTGCCAGCAGCTTCCCCGCGACAGGAACCAATGAGCAGTTCTTC
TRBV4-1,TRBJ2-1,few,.,CASSQGAGATNEQFF,TGCGCCAGCAGCCAAGGAGCCGGGGCCACAAATGAGCAGTTCTTC
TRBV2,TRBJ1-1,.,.,CASRASANTEAFF,TGTGCCAGCAGAGCCTCAGCTAACACTGAAGCTTTCTTT
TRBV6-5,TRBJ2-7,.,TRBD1,CASSTGTGGYEQYF,TGTGCCAGCAGTACCGGGACAGGGGGCTACGAGCAGTACTTC
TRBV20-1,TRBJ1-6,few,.,CSARASALHF,TGCAGTGCTAGGGCCTCGGCCCTCCACTTT
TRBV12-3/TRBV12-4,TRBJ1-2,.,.,CASNEGGPGYTF,TGTGCCAGCAACGAGGGGGGGCCTGGCTACACCTTC
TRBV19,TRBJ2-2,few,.,CASSIWGAGAVNGELFF,TGTGCCAGTAGTATTTGGGGTGCCGGAGCCGTGAACGGGGAGCTGTTTTTT
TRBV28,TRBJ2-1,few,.,CASSLFLSSRSNRTYNEQFF,TGTGCCAGCAGTTTATTTCTCTCGAGTAGGAGCAATAGGACCTACAATGAGCAGTTCTTC
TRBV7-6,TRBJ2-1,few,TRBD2,CASSKTSGGSSYNEQFF,TGTGCCAGCAGCAAGACTAGCGGGGGAAGCTCCTACAATGAGCAGTTCTTC
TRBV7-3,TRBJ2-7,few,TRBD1,CASSSGTEYEQYF,TGTGCCAGCAGTTCCGGGACAGAGTACGAGCAGTACTTC
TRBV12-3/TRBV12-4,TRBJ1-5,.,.,CASSFMGRDNQPQHF,TGTGCCAGCAGTTTTATGGGGCGGGACAATCAGCCCCAGCATTTT